The 9 T cell receptor beta chains below come from one sample, sequenced in a study of immune heterogeneity within non-small cell lung tumors. Bulk tumor genomic DNA, 600 ng per sample, was used as template. Several far-apart biopsies were taken per primary tumor during surgery. Untreated, newly diagnosed non-small cell lung cancer patients underwent curative surgery. The TCR beta CDR3 region underwent multiplex PCR amplification with 32 V and 13 J primers. TCRdb re-derived calls from the multiplex PCR reads in MiXCR, one entry per CDR3 protein. The sample lists under 35,000 distinct CDR3 sequences; 25% to 30% were seen once. Sequencing used lung tumor tissue. The source of these receptors is a man between 40 and 49 years old with non-small cell lung cancer.

V and J are TRBV11-1 and TRBJ2-1; a possible D gene is TRBD2 (8 bases). This CDR3 is built from 15 residues. Germline V CDR1 and CDR2: SGHAT, FQDESV (reference sequence). V gave up 4 bases and J gave up 10 bases, with 20 bases separating them. CDR3: CASSSLAGSGGEQFF. The DNA of the CDR3 is TGTGCCAGCAGCTCCTTAGCGGGATCAGGGGGAGAGCAGTTCTTC.

Comments on this clonotype: A much larger clone lies a single base off, so this may be a read error. Here the CDR3 reads CSAPAPSGRPYEQYF. The CDR3 DNA reads as TGCAGTGCCCCCGCCCCTAGCGGGAGGCCCTACGAGCAGTACTTC. The rearrangement links TRBV20-1 to TRBJ2-7; 11 bases are shared with TRBD2. CDR3 length: 15 amino acids. Trimming cost V 6 bases and J 2 bases; bases outside gene matches: 9. CDR1 is DFQATT, CDR2 SNEGSKA, per germline (reference sequence).

Concerning this clonotype: One end of the junction is discordant with germline, which a read error may explain. The chain uses TRBV29-1 and TRBJ2-2; TRBD2 is a possible D gene (5 bases). The CDR3 consists of 14 residues. The germline CDR1 and CDR2 sequences are SQVTM and ANQGSEA. In DNA form, the CDR3 reads TGCAGCGTCGAACTGGGGAAGAACACCGGGGAGCAGTTTTTT. It yields the protein CSVELGKNTGEQFF.

The table lists this clonotype with many counts. The CDR3 protein is CASSLSRGSYSNQPQHF. The CDR3 coding sequence is TGTGCCAGCAGTTTAAGTCGGGGATCGTATAGCAATCAGCCCCAGCATTTT. The chain employs TRBV12-3 or TRBV12-4 and TRBJ1-5; no definite D call. The CDR3 extends over 17 amino acids. Trimming cost V 2 bases and J 0 bases, with 14 bases left between them.

CDR3 sequence (DNA): TGTGCCAGCAGCTCCAACTACGGGACCTTAAATACAGATACGCAGTATTTT. This translates into CASSSNYGTLNTDTQYF. The chain carries TRBV5-4 and TRBJ2-3, with D possibly being TRBD1 or TRBD2 (5 bases each). The CDR3 contains 17 residues. The V gene's germline CDR1 is SGHNT and CDR2 YYREEE (reference sequence). The V and J ends lost 3 bases and 3 bases respectively, with 20 bases between them.

The rearrangement uses TRBV5-1 and TRBJ2-2; D remains ambiguous. Germline CDR1 is SGHRS and CDR2 is YFSETQ. CDR3 size: 14 residues. V was cut by 7 bases and J by 2 bases, with 12 bases left in between. The CDR3 reads CASGLDYNTGELFF. Written as DNA, the CDR3 is TGCGCCAGCGGATTGGATTATAACACCGGGGAGCTGTTTTTT.

The chain carries TRBV2 and TRBJ1-1; maybe TRBD1 (6 bases). The ends were cut back, 4 bases at V and 8 bases at J, with 8 bases in the middle. Germline V CDR1 and CDR2: SNHLY, FYNNEI. The CDR3 has 11 amino acids. CDR3 region: CASSGTAEAFF. The CDR3 DNA sequence: TGTGCCAGCAGTGGGACAGCCGAAGCTTTCTTT.

V usage is TRBV20-1 and J usage is TRBJ2-7; D remains unclear. CDR1 and CDR2 from the germline V gene are DFQATT and SNEGSKA (reference sequence). The V gene lost 3 bases and the J gene lost 2 bases, with 8 bases spanning the gap. CDR3 length: 12 residues. DNA of the CDR3: TGCAGTGCTAGTACCCAAACCTACGAGCAGTACTTC. This sequence encodes CSASTQTYEQYF.

The rearrangement joins TRBV5-8 to TRBJ2-5; 9 bases align to TRBD1. J was trimmed by 3 bases and V by 4 bases; bases with no gene match: 4. This CDR3 has 14 amino acids. CDR1 is SGHTS, CDR2 YDEGEE, per germline. The CDR3 DNA sequence: TGTGCCAGCAGCCAAAGGACAGGGGAAGAGACCCAGTACTTC. This sequence encodes CASSQRTGEETQYF.